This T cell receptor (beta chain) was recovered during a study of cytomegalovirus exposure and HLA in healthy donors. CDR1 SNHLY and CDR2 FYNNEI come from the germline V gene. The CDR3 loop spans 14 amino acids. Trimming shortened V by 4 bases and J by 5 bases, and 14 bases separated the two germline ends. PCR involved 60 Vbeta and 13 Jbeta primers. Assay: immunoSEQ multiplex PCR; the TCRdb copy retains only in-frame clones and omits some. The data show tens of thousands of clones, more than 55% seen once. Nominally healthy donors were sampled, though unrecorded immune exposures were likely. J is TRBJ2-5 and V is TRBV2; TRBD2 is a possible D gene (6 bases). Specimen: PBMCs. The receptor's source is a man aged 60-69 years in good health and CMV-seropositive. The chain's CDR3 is CASSGEEGPETQYF. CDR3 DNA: TGTGCCAGCAGTGGAGAGGAGGGACCGGAGACCCAGTACTTC.